The source of this T cell receptor beta chain is a study of T cell clonality in common variable immunodeficiency. Clones were sequenced by immunoSEQ multiplex PCR, and TCRdb holds only the in-frame ones, with some missing. The profile covers 75,000 to 85,000 clones, none occurring a single time. Losses at the gene ends were 2 bases for V and 4 bases for J; bases not matched to a gene: 9. Germline CDR1 is SGHDT and CDR2 is YYEEEE. The length of the CDR3 is 15 residues. General study points: In common variable immunodeficiency, TCR beta chains reportedly carried fewer deletions and N-nucleotide insertions. CVID subjects had higher TCRbeta clonality than healthy controls, most marked in about a third.

This clone was seen ten or more times. Its antigen is not identified. The read falls 3 residues short of the CDR3 end, and the missing part is taken from the germline J gene. The sample was peripheral blood mononuclear cells. The J gene is TRBJ2-7, the V gene TRBV5-6; 7 bases are shared with TRBD1. This sequence originates from a person between 18 and 75 years old in good health. The sequenced part of the CDR3 DNA is TGTGCCAGCAGCTTAGGGCCAGGGGGTGCATACGAG. As protein: CASSLGPGGAYE. The full CDR3 is CASSLGPGGAYEQYF.